This T cell receptor (beta chain) was recorded in a study of vaccination and CD4 T cells after COVID-19. About the study: In the convalescent cohort, there were six males and four females, two of them Hispanic. Cells were stimulated with overlapping spike peptides from SARS-CoV-2, HCoV-NL63, HCoV-OC43 and HCoV-229E.

This clonotype was seen a few times. Its target is not known. V lost 4 bases to trimming and J lost 7 bases, with 20 bases between them. Germline CDR1 SGHTA, CDR2 FQGNSA. The CDR3 covers 16 residues. Whole-study findings and limits: Spike mono-reactivity held for 304 of 307 vaccine-specific clones in convalescent patients.

At the Johns Hopkins FTIC core, DNA taken from cultured CD4+ T cells was sequenced by way of the Oncomine TCR Beta short-read assay. MiXCR, run by TCRdb on the PCR reads, gives a single entry per CDR3 protein. The repertoire holds around 10,000 distinct CDR3 sequences, with about 30% as singletons. Regarding treatment: roughly 11-day PBMC culture with coronavirus spike peptide pools or control peptides (ViraFEST assay). Cells were cultured for roughly 9 days, and then CD4+ T cells were isolated by negative selection. This TCR was recovered from a human donor who had recovered from COVID-19. The V and J genes are TRBV7-2 and TRBJ2-4; TRBD2 is a possible D gene (6 bases). The sequenced sample was CD4+ T cells from blood, cultured in vitro, obtained after SARS-CoV-2 vaccination. The CDR3 is CASSSSPGLTSNIQYF. The CDR3, as DNA: TGTGCCAGCAGCTCCTCCCCGGGACTCACGAGCAACATTCAGTACTTC.